A single sample is the source of the 20 T cell receptor beta chains below, sequenced in a study of cytomegalovirus exposure and HLA in healthy donors. PCR employed 60 Vbeta and 13 Jbeta primers. The assay was immunoSEQ multiplex PCR, and TCRdb's table has in-frame clones only and misses some. The sample gives some 130,000 clones, around two thirds of which show up once; around 2.6% is in the top ten. Source material: PBMCs. These receptors came from a human donor in good health.

The chain carries TRBV9 and TRBJ2-5, with D tentatively TRBD2 (6 bases). This CDR3 has 16 amino acids. The V end was cut by 0 bases, the J end by 2 bases, with 14 bases between. Germline V CDR1 and CDR2: SGDLS, YYNGEE. The CDR3 nucleotides read TGTGCCAGCAGCGTAGGCGGCGGGGCGGCTCAAGAGACCCAGTACTTC. Its translation is CASSVGGGAAQETQYF.

The chain has TRBV28 and TRBJ2-7; 9 positions agree with TRBD1. V lost 5 bases and J lost 3; bases outside the gene matches: 8. Germline V gene lookup returns CDR1 MDHEN and CDR2 SYDVKM. The CDR3 spans 15 residues. The CDR3 coding sequence is TGTGCCAGCAGTCTGTCCGGGACAGGGCTCTACGAGCAGTACTTC. Translated: CASSLSGTGLYEQYF.

The chain couples TRBV6-6 to TRBJ1-6; maybe TRBD1 (6 bases). Germline V lookup: CDR1 MNHNY, CDR2 SVGAGI (reference sequence). The CDR3 totals 15 residues. V lost 5 bases and J lost 4, with 12 bases in between. CDR3 sequence: CASSDQGSYNSPLHF. The CDR3, as DNA: TGTGCCAGCAGTGACCAGGGGTCGTATAATTCACCCCTCCACTTT.

The V and J genes are TRBV5-4 and TRBJ2-7; 8 bases line up with TRBD1. This CDR3 has 13 residues. V lost 5 bases to trimming and J lost 5 bases; unmatched junction nucleotides: 6. From germline, CDR1 is SGHNT and CDR2 YYREEE (reference sequence). CDR3 nucleotide sequence: TGTGCCAGCAGTGGACAGGGACGGGACGAGCAGTACTTC. The encoded protein is CASSGQGRDEQYF.

The rearrangement joins TRBV5-1 to TRBJ2-7; the match to TRBD1 covers 9 bases. V was clipped by 0 bases and J by 4 bases; unmatched bases: 5. The CDR3 is 15 amino acids. In germline, CDR1 is SGHRS, CDR2 YFSETQ. Written as DNA, the CDR3 is TGCGCCAGCAGCTTGGCCGGGACAGGGATATACGAGCAGTACTTC. Its translation is CASSLAGTGIYEQYF.

The CDR3 reads CASSLASGGAGSYNEQFF. CDR3 nucleotides: TGTGCCAGCAGCTTAGCTAGCGGGGGGGCCGGCTCCTACAATGAGCAGTTCTTC. V usage is TRBV7-2 and J usage is TRBJ2-1, with 11 nucleotides matching TRBD2. This CDR3 contains 18 residues. V gave up 0 bases and J gave up 0 bases; unmatched junction bases: 4. From germline, CDR1 is SGHTA and CDR2 FQGNSA.

This rearrangement joins TRBV7-6 to TRBJ2-1; 11 nucleotides align to TRBD2. CDR1 SGHVS and CDR2 FNYEAQ come from the germline V gene. Trimming took 5 bases from V and 7 from J; bases not matched to a gene: 10. This CDR3 contains 16 residues. The CDR3 coding sequence is TGTGCCAGCAGCATCGGGACTAGCGGCTTACAAAATGAGCAGTTCTTC. Encoded protein: CASSIGTSGLQNEQFF.

The J gene is TRBJ1-1, the V gene TRBV28, with unresolved D. The CDR3 totals 13 residues. Trimming cost V 7 bases and J 6 bases, with 15 bases left between them. CDR1 MDHEN and CDR2 SYDVKM come from the germline V gene. The CDR3 sequence is CASTSLFPPEAFF. The CDR3 DNA sequence: TGTGCCAGCACGTCCCTTTTTCCCCCTGAAGCTTTCTTT.

This clone was recorded a few times. The chain employs TRBV28 and TRBJ1-2; unclear D gene. Germline-derived CDR1 and CDR2 are MDHEN and SYDVKM. This CDR3 is 12 amino acids long. V lost 6 bases and J lost 4, with 9 bases in between. CDR3 residues: CASRRSSYGYTF. The CDR3 DNA follows: TGTGCCAGCAGAAGGAGTTCCTATGGCTACACCTTC.

The chain links TRBV5-8 to TRBJ2-3; 12 bases agree with TRBD2. The CDR3 is 17 residues long. J was trimmed by 0 bases and V by 4 bases; bases with no gene match: 6. Germline lookup yields CDR1 SGHTS and CDR2 YDEGEE. The CDR3 loop reads CASSRLAGALSTDTQYF. In DNA, the CDR3 is TGTGCCAGCAGCCGACTAGCGGGGGCCTTAAGCACAGATACGCAGTATTTT.

In its sample, this clone was seen a few times. The rearrangement joins TRBV23-1 to TRBJ1-6, with 10 bases lining up with TRBD1. TRBV23-1 is flagged as an ORF with uncertain function. Trimming cost V 4 bases and J 1 base; bases outside gene matches: 7. The CDR3 loop spans 18 amino acids. Here the CDR3 reads CASSLRQGARSYNSPLHF. The CDR3 DNA is TGCGCCAGCAGTCTACGACAGGGGGCTAGGTCCTATAATTCACCCCTCCACTTT.

Notes on this clone: Other nucleotide sequences in the sample specify the same CDR3. The V gene is TRBV29-1, the J gene TRBJ2-5; D might be TRBD2 (6 bases). Germline CDR1 SQVTM, CDR2 ANQGSEA. CDR3 size: 14 residues. V lost 0 bases to trimming and J lost 4 bases, with 12 bases between them. In DNA, the CDR3 is TGCAGCGTTGAAGATCTTGGAGGGAGAGAGACCCAGTACTTC. Amino acid sequence: CSVEDLGGRETQYF. The full variable domain, its missing parts supplied by reference TRBV29-1 and TRBJ2-5, is SAVISQKPSRDICQRGTSLTIQCQVDSQVTMMFWYRQQPGQSLTLIATANQGSEATYESGFVIDKFPISRPNLTFSTLTVSNMSPEDSSIYLCSVEDLGGRETQYFGPGTRLLVL.

The chain is built from TRBV19 and TRBJ2-3, with 10 bases lining up with TRBD2. Germline V gene data show CDR1 as LNHDA and CDR2 as SQIVND (reference sequence). CDR3 length: 16 amino acids. Unmatched junction bases numbered 8, after V lost 5 bases and J lost 3 bases. The CDR3 here is CASSRSSGRGTDTQYF. CDR3 nucleotide sequence: TGTGCCAGTAGTCGTTCTAGCGGGAGAGGAACAGATACGCAGTATTTT. The variable domain in full, with the rest retrieved from reference TRBV19 and TRBJ2-3, is DGGITQSPKYLFRKEGQNVTLSCEQNLNHDAMYWYRQDPGQGLRLIYYSQIVNDFQKGDIAEGYSVSREKKESFPLTVTSAQKNPTAFYLCASSRSSGRGTDTQYFGPGTRLTVL.

V and J are TRBV11-2 and TRBJ2-1; D remains ambiguous. The CDR3 consists of 12 residues. V lost 1 base and J 4 bases, leaving 2 bases between the germline ends. In germline, CDR1 is SGHAT, CDR2 FQNNGV. The CDR3 DNA sequence: TGTGCCAGCAGCTTAGCATACAATGAGCAGTTCTTC. Translated, it gives CASSLAYNEQFF.

The chain links TRBV6-5 to TRBJ2-1; 9 bases map to TRBD2. The CDR3 contains 15 residues. The junction had 4 bases not matched to a gene; V was cut back by 4 bases and J by 3 bases. The germline V gene has CDR1 MNHEY and CDR2 SVGAGI. CDR3 in DNA: TGTGCCAGCAGTTCTGCGGGAGGGCTCTACAATGAGCAGTTCTTC. Translating it yields CASSSAGGLYNEQFF.

The chain couples TRBV11-3 to TRBJ2-7; 8 bases are a match to TRBD1. The trim removed 5 bases at V and 5 bases at J, leaving 17 bases unmatched. This CDR3 spans 17 amino acids. Per germline, CDR1 SGHNT and CDR2 YENEEA. This chain's CDR3 is CASSTPSTGTGRHEQYF. The CDR3 DNA reads as TGTGCCAGCAGCACCCCCAGCACCGGGACAGGACGCCACGAGCAGTACTTC.

The V call is TRBV27, the J call TRBJ2-3, with D possibly matching TRBD1 (5 bases). V lost 6 bases and J lost 7, with 14 bases in between. The germline CDR1 and CDR2 sequences are MNHEY and SMNVEV (reference sequence). CDR3 size: 13 residues. This CDR3 reads CASSGMGRYTQYF. For the CDR3, the DNA is TGTGCCAGCAGCGGAATGGGGCGTTATACGCAGTATTTT.

The CDR3 sequence: CASSPGQGYDNEQFF. The CDR3 DNA reads TGTGCCAGCAGCCCGGGACAGGGGTACGACAATGAGCAGTTCTTC. The chain combines TRBV7-9 with TRBJ2-1; TRBD1 matches 10 bases. Losses at the gene ends were 5 bases for V and 5 bases for J; bases not matched to a gene: 6. The CDR3 spans 15 residues. Germline V gene sequence: CDR1 SEHNR, CDR2 FQNEAQ (reference sequence).

The chain employs TRBV5-1 and TRBJ2-7; 13 bases match TRBD2. The CDR3 is 18 residues long. V gave up 3 bases and J gave up 1 base; unmatched junction bases: 10. Germline V gene lookup returns CDR1 SGHRS and CDR2 YFSETQ. The CDR3 here is CASSSGLAGAGRSYEQYF. The CDR3 DNA sequence: TGCGCCAGCAGCTCCGGACTAGCGGGGGCCGGTCGATCCTACGAGCAGTACTTC.

The gene calls are TRBV6-5 and TRBJ1-4; TRBD1 is a possible D gene (6 bases). Germline assignment: CDR1 MNHEY and CDR2 SVGAGI. V was clipped by 4 bases and J by 8 bases, with 14 bases between them. The CDR3 length is 14 residues. CDR3 in DNA: TGTGCCAGCAGTTCTACAGACAGGCGGGAAAAACTGTTTTTT. Encoded protein: CASSSTDRREKLFF.